One T cell receptor beta chain is described in this entry. Its matching antigen is unknown. These data belong to a study of CD8+ T cells in alopecia areata. Looking at the study overall: The percentage of affected scalp area served as the score of severity for treated patients. Study results and caveats: For lesional scalp, especially alopecia totalis/universalis, clonality was higher than in normal scalp.

Looked up from germline, CDR1 is SGHRS and CDR2 is YFSETQ. This CDR3 has 13 amino acids. Trimming cost V 5 bases and J 5 bases, with 11 bases left between them. Once RNA had been extracted, it was reverse transcribed into cDNA to act as the sequencing template. This table comes from immunoSEQ multiplex PCR, and its TCRdb copy is limited to in-frame clones, with some not included. The sample has some 200,000 clones, about 60% seen once. Treatment of the sample: oral pan-JAK inhibitor, 5-10 mg twice daily. Punch biopsies of lesional scalp, plus peripheral blood, were taken from alopecia areata patients. Separation by sorting yielded CD4+ and CD8+ T cells from PBMCs.

This TCR was sampled from a human donor with alopecia areata. This specimen consisted of CD4+ T cells sorted from blood, obtained at week 4, from a patient treated with tofacitinib. This chain connects TRBV5-1 to TRBJ2-1; D gene unclear. CDR3 coding DNA: TGCGCCAGCAGGGTAAGAGTGGACAATGAGCAGTTCTTC. This encodes CASRVRVDNEQFF.